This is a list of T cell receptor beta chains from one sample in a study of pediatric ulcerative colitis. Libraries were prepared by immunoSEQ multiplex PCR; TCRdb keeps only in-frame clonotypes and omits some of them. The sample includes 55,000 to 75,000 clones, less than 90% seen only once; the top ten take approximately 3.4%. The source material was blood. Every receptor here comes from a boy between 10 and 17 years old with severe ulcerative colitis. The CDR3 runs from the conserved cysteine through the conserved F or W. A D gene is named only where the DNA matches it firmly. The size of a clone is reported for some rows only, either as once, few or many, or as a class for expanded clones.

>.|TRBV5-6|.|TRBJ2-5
CASSPSSQETQYF
TGTGCCAGCAGCCCATCTAGCCAAGAGACCCAGTACTTC
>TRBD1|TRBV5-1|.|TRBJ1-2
CASSSKTGGNYGYTF
TGCGCCAGCAGCTCGAAGACAGGGGGCAACTATGGCTACACCTTC
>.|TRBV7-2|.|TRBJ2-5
CASSLARTADYSQETQYF
TGTGCCAGCAGCTTAGCGCGGACAGCAGACTACTCCCAAGAGACCCAGTACTTC
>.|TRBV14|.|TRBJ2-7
CASSQVTRGAVVVQYF
TGTGCCAGCAGCCAAGTGACTAGGGGCGCAGTCGTCGTGCAGTACTTC
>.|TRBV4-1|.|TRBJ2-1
CASSQVDLSSYNEQFF
TGCGCCAGCAGCCAAGTGGACCTTAGCTCCTACAATGAGCAGTTCTTC
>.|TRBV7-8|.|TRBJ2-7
CASSSRDTSYEQYF
TGTGCCAGCAGCTCTAGGGACACCTCCTACGAGCAGTACTTC
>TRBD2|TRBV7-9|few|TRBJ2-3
CASSPSGAGTDTQYF
TGTGCCAGCAGCCCTAGCGGGGCCGGCACAGATACGCAGTATTTT
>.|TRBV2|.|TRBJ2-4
CASSETRENIQYF
TGTGCCAGCAGTGAAACGAGGGAAAACATTCAGTACTTC
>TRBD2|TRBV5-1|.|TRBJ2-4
CASSLEGGRAGNIQYF
TGCGCCAGCAGCTTGGAGGGCGGGAGGGCCGGAAACATTCAGTACTTC
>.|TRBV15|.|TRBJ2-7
CATSRDRRGSYEQYF
TGTGCCACCAGCAGAGATCGGCGGGGCTCCTACGAGCAGTACTTC
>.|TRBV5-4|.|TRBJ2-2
CASTTRGSSNTGELFF
TGTGCCAGCACCACAAGGGGGTCCTCGAACACCGGGGAGCTGTTTTTT
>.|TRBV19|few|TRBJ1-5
CASRAGGAGLNQPQHF
TGTGCCAGTAGGGCTGGTGGAGCGGGATTGAATCAGCCCCAGCATTTT
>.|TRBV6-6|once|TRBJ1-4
CASKPIRDEKLFF
TGTGCCAGCAAGCCTATAAGAGATGAAAAACTGTTTTTT
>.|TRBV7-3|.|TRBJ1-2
CASSLSPGVGGYTF
TGTGCCAGCAGCTTAAGTCCAGGGGTAGGTGGCTACACCTTC
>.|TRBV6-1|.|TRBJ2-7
CASKGRGNAYEQYF
TGTGCCAGCAAGGGTAGGGGGAATGCCTACGAGCAGTACTTC
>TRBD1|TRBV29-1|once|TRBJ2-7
CSVEVGTGREQYF
TGCAGCGTTGAGGTTGGGACAGGGAGAGAGCAGTACTTC
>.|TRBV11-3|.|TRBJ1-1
CASSRGGLGVMDTEAFF
TGTGCCAGCAGCCGCGGGGGGCTAGGGGTTATGGACACTGAAGCTTTCTTT
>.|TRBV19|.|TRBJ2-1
CASSIDRIGTYNEQFF
TGTGCCAGTAGTATAGATCGTATAGGGACTTACAATGAGCAGTTCTTC
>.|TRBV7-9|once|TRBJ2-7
CASSLAGTPIYEQYF
TGTGCCAGCAGCTTAGCGGGGACACCCATCTACGAGCAGTACTTC
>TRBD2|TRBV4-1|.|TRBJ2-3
CASSPLGRGYTDTQYF
TGCGCCAGCAGCCCCTTGGGGAGGGGTTACACAGATACGCAGTATTTT
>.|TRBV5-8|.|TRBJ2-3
CASSRTLSTDTQYF
TGTGCCAGCAGCAGGACCTTGAGCACAGATACGCAGTATTTT
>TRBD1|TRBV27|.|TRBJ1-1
CASRDRGRTEAFF
TGTGCCAGCAGGGACAGGGGGCGGACTGAAGCTTTCTTT
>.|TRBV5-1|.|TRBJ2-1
CASSPLTSSYNEQFF
TGCGCCAGCAGTCCCCTTACCAGCTCCTACAATGAGCAGTTCTTC
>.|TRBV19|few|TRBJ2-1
CASSRGENNEQFF
TGTGCCAGTAGCCGAGGGGAAAACAATGAGCAGTTCTTC
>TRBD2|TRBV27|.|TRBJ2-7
CASSLRGTSYEQYF
TGTGCCAGCAGTTTGCGGGGGACCTCCTACGAGCAGTACTTC
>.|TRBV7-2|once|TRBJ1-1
CASSLTGETEAFF
TGTGCCAGCAGCTTAACTGGGGAGACTGAAGCTTTCTTT
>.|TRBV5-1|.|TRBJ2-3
CASSLAGGADTQYF
TGCGCCAGCAGCTTGGCCGGGGGCGCAGATACGCAGTATTTT
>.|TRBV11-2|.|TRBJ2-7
CASSCVPSCDGDYEQYF
TGTGCCAGCAGCTGCGTTCCCTCATGCGACGGGGACTACGAGCAGTACTTC
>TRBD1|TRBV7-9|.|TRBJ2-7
CASSERDRPYEQYF
TGTGCCAGCAGCGAAAGGGACAGACCCTACGAGCAGTACTTC
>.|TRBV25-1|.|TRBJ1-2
CASSAPQGYGYGYTF
TGTGCCAGCAGTGCCCCACAGGGATATGGCTATGGCTACACCTTC
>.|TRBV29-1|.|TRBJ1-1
CSVVPGLGSTEAFF
TGCAGCGTTGTACCTGGGTTAGGGAGCACTGAAGCTTTCTTT
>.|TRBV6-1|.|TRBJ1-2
CASSSVGYGYTF
TGTGCCAGCAGTTCAGTGGGCTATGGCTACACCTTC
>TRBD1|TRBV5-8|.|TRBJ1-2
CASSLTGQYNYGYTF
TGTGCCAGCAGCCTGACGGGACAGTATAACTATGGCTACACCTTC
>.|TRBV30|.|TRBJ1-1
CAWSPMDRNTEAFF
TGTGCCTGGAGCCCAATGGACAGGAACACTGAAGCTTTCTTT
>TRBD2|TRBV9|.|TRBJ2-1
CASSVAMGAGSSYNEQFF
TGTGCCAGCAGCGTAGCTATGGGAGCGGGAAGCTCCTACAATGAGCAGTTCTTC
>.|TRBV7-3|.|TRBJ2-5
CASSLNRAAGETQYF
TGTGCCAGCAGCTTAAATCGAGCGGCGGGAGAGACCCAGTACTTC
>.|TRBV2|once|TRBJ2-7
CASSGRGVLYEQYF
TGTGCCAGCAGTGGCCGTGGGGTCCTCTACGAGCAGTACTTC
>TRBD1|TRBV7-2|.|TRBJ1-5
CASSLGTGRGQPQHF
TGTGCCAGCAGCTTGGGGACAGGGAGAGGCCAGCCCCAGCATTTT
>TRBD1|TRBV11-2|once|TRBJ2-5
CASSSGQPQETQYF
TGTGCCAGCAGCTCGGGACAGCCCCAAGAGACCCAGTACTTC
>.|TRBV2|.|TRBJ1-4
CASRAVVGGNEKLFF
TGTGCCAGCAGAGCGGTGGTTGGGGGAAATGAAAAACTGTTTTTT
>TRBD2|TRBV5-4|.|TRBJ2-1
CASSLLAGGNEQFF
TGTGCCAGCAGCTTGCTAGCGGGAGGCAATGAGCAGTTCTTC
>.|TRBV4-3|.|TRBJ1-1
CASSQDPGPNTEAFF
TGCGCCAGCAGCCAAGATCCGGGACCCAACACTGAAGCTTTCTTT
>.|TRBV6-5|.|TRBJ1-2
CATALRRDYGYTF
TGTGCCACCGCGCTAAGGCGGGACTATGGCTACACCTTC
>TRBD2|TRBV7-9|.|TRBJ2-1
CASSLVAGGGNEQFF
TGTGCCAGCAGCTTAGTAGCGGGAGGGGGGAATGAGCAGTTCTTC
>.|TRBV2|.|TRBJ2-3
CASGGGLILTDTQYF
TGTGCCAGCGGAGGGGGCCTTATCCTTACAGATACGCAGTATTTT
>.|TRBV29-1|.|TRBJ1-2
CSVEDDKAAYTF
TGCAGCGTTGAAGATGATAAGGCAGCCTACACCTTC
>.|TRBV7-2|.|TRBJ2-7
CASSLVRDFSYEQYF
TGTGCCAGCAGCTTAGTGCGGGACTTCTCCTACGAGCAGTACTTC
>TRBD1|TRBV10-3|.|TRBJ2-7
CAISPGQGAYEQYF
TGTGCCATCAGTCCGGGACAGGGAGCCTACGAGCAGTACTTC
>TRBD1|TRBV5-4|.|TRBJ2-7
CASSLTTGGSFDYEQYF
TGTGCCAGCAGCCTTACAACAGGGGGCAGTTTCGACTACGAGCAGTACTTC
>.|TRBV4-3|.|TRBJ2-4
CASSLSSGAKNIQYF
TGCGCCAGCAGTCTTTCGAGCGGGGCCAAAAACATTCAGTACTTC
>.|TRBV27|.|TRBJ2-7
CASSSGLLGAQYF
TGTGCCAGCAGTTCGGGTCTCCTCGGAGCGCAGTACTTC
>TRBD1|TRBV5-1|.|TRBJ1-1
CASSSYLQQGAEAFF
TGCGCCAGCAGCTCGTATTTACAGCAGGGGGCTGAAGCTTTCTTT
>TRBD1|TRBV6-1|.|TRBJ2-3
CASSEQGAEDTQYF
TGTGCCAGCAGTGAACAGGGGGCGGAAGATACGCAGTATTTT
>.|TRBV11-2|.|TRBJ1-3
CASAVGRGGNTIYF
TGTGCCAGCGCGGTGGGCAGGGGAGGAAACACCATATATTTT
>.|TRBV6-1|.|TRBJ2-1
CASSESPDYNEQFF
TGTGCCAGCAGTGAAAGTCCAGATTACAATGAGCAGTTCTTC
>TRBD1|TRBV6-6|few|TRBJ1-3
CATRQGLTGNTIYF
TGTGCCACCCGACAGGGGTTAACTGGAAACACCATATATTTT
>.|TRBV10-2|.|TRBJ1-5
CASRDVNQPQHF
TGCGCCAGCAGGGACGTCAATCAGCCCCAGCATTTT
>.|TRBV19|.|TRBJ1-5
CASSIEMGGGQPQHF
TGTGCCAGTAGTATAGAGATGGGGGGCGGGCAGCCCCAGCATTTT
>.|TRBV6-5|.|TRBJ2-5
CASSYEPSGETQYF
TGTGCCAGCAGTTACGAACCCTCGGGGGAGACCCAGTACTTC
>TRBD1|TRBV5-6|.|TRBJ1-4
CASSSDRGEKLFF
TGTGCCAGCAGCTCGGACAGGGGGGAAAAACTGTTTTTT